The 3 T cell receptor beta chains reported below all come from one sample, sequenced in a study of blood T cell repertoires in COVID-19. Method: immunoSEQ multiplex PCR; TCRdb's copy keeps in-frame clones and lacks some. Here the sample spans about 260,000 clones, just under 90% being singletons. The specimen was PBMCs or T cells enriched from blood (not recorded which). These receptors originate from a man aged 45 to 65 who had been exposed to COVID-19.

The chain combines TRBV29-1 with TRBJ2-1; no firm D call. The length of the CDR3 is 10 residues. Germline lookup yields CDR1 SQVTM and CDR2 ANQGSEA. V was clipped by 8 bases and J by 7 bases, with 9 bases between them. The CDR3 region has the DNA TGCAGCATCCAGGTGAATGAGCAGTTCTTC. Amino acids: CSIQVNEQFF.

The rearrangement uses TRBV5-1 and TRBJ2-1; D call uncertain. This CDR3 region has 15 residues. Deletions cut 0 bases from V and 0 bases from J, with 7 bases between. Germline V gene data show CDR1 as SGHRS and CDR2 as YFSETQ. The CDR3: CASSLDRSSYNEQFF. The CDR3 bases are TGCGCCAGCAGCTTGGACAGAAGCTCCTACAATGAGCAGTTCTTC.

The chain links TRBV28 to TRBJ2-7; weak D call: TRBD2 (5 bases). Germline V gene sequence: CDR1 MDHEN, CDR2 SYDVKM. This CDR3 is 18 amino acids long. V was trimmed by 8 bases and J by 3 bases, leaving 29 bases between them. CDR3 sequence (DNA): TGTGCCAGCTCCCTCCCCGAGGCTATCGGGGTCGTAGGCTACGAGCAGTACTTC. Translated, it gives CASSLPEAIGVVGYEQYF.